This T cell receptor (beta chain) was sequenced in a study of blood T cell repertoires in COVID-19 (dated by TCRdb to 2019 to 2021). Concerning the study at large: Collaborator samples came from the United States, Italy and Spain and covered acute and convalescent phases of COVID-19. Subjects who had been exposed to COVID-19, were actively infected with it, or had recovered from it provided the deeply sampled blood TCRbeta repertoires that made up the dataset. Where HLA class I and class II types were available, the types were taken from metadata supplied by the sample provider, not from assay-based typing. The material from the prospective study consisted of cDNA or gDNA derived from T cells, B-cell-depleted T cells, or PBMCs. The samples were drawn from the first 160 participants of the ongoing ImmuneRACE study and from 1,254 subjects provided by 6 global collaborators. The repertoires were released in a freely available public database intended as a resource for research on the immune response to SARS-CoV-2. The sample metadata nearly always contained a de-identified subject ID, COVID-19 status, age in years and sex.

TCRbeta CDR3 regions were amplified from genomic DNA using the immunoSEQ Assay, a bias-controlled multiplex PCR. Per the source publication's procedure: The number of nucleated cells in each sample was estimated by amplification of reference gene primers within the assay. To quantify the absolute abundance of each unique TCRbeta CDR3 rearrangement, sequence reads were collapsed and filtered. For each sample, productive Simpson clonality was calculated as the square root of Simpson's diversity index over productive rearrangements. TCRdb holds this immuneACCESS table with in-frame rearrangements only. Some clones are missing; in checked studies, unresolved V genes explain under half, and the rest has no known cause. V, J and clone size are taken as reported in that table, and D and trimming were inferred from the DNA itself. In all, the sample holds approximately 240,000 clones, and 75% to 85% of those were seen once. Roughly 1.2% of the sample rests with the top ten.

Trimming accounts for 2 bases at V and 3 bases at J, while the number of junction bases matched to no gene is 2. The CDR3 runs 13 amino acids, cysteine and phenylalanine included. Only the CDR3 DNA is retained, 39 bases long and in frame from the first base. The germline V gene provides CDR1 SQVTM and CDR2 ANQGSEA. A word on this clone: This receptor's antigen is unknown. The record has no base qualities; no much larger clone is one base away.

The research as a whole found: How much clinical and demographic metadata was included differed by source and by participant, and the metadata was provided uncurated.

In Seattle, one collaborating source enrolled patients while the infection was active and tracked those patients longitudinally over the course of disease. The collaborating institutions used their own protocols to collect whole blood in K2EDTA tubes. For TCRbeta analysis, collaborators shipped samples as frozen whole blood, isolated PBMCs, or DNA extracted from either of those sample types. This sequence was found in a woman in her twenties or thirties with COVID-19, enrolled during active disease. Recombination linked TRBV29-1 to TRBJ1-2, with 8 bases matching TRBD1. The sample was peripheral blood. CDR3 protein: CSVENRGDYGYTF. The DNA sequence is as follows: TGCAGCGTTGAAAACAGGGGGGACTATGGCTACACCTTC.